The 9 T cell receptor beta chains listed next were all sequenced from one sample in a study of T cell changes during pregnancy in multiple sclerosis. Repertoires were generated with immunoSEQ multiplex PCR, while TCRdb's copy carries only in-frame clones and drops some. This table holds tens of thousands of clones, about nine tenths found once. This sample comprised CD8+ T cells from peripheral blood mononuclear cells, obtained after pregnancy. These receptors were taken from a female donor with multiple sclerosis, enrolled in a pregnancy study.

In its sample, this clone was seen a few times. J is TRBJ2-2 and V is TRBV6-5; TRBD2 matches 8 bases. The junction had 7 bases not matched to a gene; V was cut back by 2 bases and J by 5 bases. The CDR3 loop spans 16 amino acids. Germline V CDR1 and CDR2: MNHEY, SVGAGI. DNA of the CDR3: TGTGCCAGCAGTTACGTTATAGCGGGGAGGACCGGGGAGCTGTTTTTT. Its translation is CASSYVIAGRTGELFF.

The V gene is TRBV4-1, the J gene TRBJ2-5; D is uncertain. Germline loops: CDR1 MGHRA, CDR2 YSYEKL. V lost 0 bases, J lost 0 bases, and 5 bases lay in between. CDR3 length: 14 residues. The CDR3 reads CASSQDAYQETQYF. As DNA, the CDR3 is TGCGCCAGCAGCCAAGATGCGTACCAAGAGACCCAGTACTTC.

This rearrangement joins TRBV30 to TRBJ2-1, with 7 bases fitting TRBD2. J gave up 8 bases and V 2 bases, and 6 bases lay outside the gene matches. Germline V gene sequence: CDR1 GTSNPN, CDR2 SVGIG (reference sequence). This CDR3 contains 13 residues. The CDR3: CAWSSGVADEQFF. The CDR3 DNA reads as TGTGCCTGGAGTAGCGGGGTAGCGGATGAGCAGTTCTTC.

J is TRBJ1-1 and V is TRBV27, with D uncertain. The CDR3 loop spans 16 amino acids. Trimming took 0 bases from V and 0 from J, leaving 11 bases between them. CDR1 and CDR2 (germline): MNHEY, SMNVEV (reference sequence). The CDR3 sequence is CASSLSGEGLNTEAFF. The CDR3 region has the DNA TGTGCCAGCAGTTTATCCGGGGAAGGTTTGAACACTGAAGCTTTCTTT.

V is TRBV9 and J is TRBJ2-3; TRBD2 agrees at 13 bases. This CDR3 has 17 amino acids. V lost 2 bases to trimming and J lost 1 base; unmatched junction nucleotides: 4. The germline gives CDR1 SGDLS, CDR2 YYNGEE. CDR3 amino acids: CASSVWGTSGGTDTQYF. The CDR3 coding sequence is TGTGCCAGCAGCGTTTGGGGGACTAGCGGGGGCACAGATACGCAGTATTTT.

The rearrangement uses TRBV9 and TRBJ2-4, with D possibly being TRBD1 (5 bases). V gave up 4 bases and J gave up 3 bases, with 20 bases separating them. From germline, CDR1 is SGDLS and CDR2 YYNGEE. CDR3 length: 17 residues. The CDR3: CASSPKPQGRHKNIQYF. The CDR3 nucleotides read TGTGCCAGCAGCCCTAAACCCCAGGGTCGCCACAAAAACATTCAGTACTTC.

The gene calls are TRBV18 and TRBJ1-2; 7 bases map to TRBD1. The junction had 2 bases not matched to a gene; V was cut back by 3 bases and J by 4 bases. Germline loops: CDR1 KGHSH, CDR2 LQKENI. CDR3 length: 13 amino acids. The CDR3: CASSPTGTYGYTF. For the CDR3, the DNA is TGTGCCAGCTCACCGACAGGGACCTATGGCTACACCTTC.

The chain links TRBV5-1 to TRBJ1-1; D is possibly TRBD1 (6 bases). The CDR3 contains 14 residues. Trimming took off 0 bases at V and 5 bases at J, with 11 bases between the two ends. Germline CDR1 is SGHRS and CDR2 is YFSETQ. For the CDR3, the DNA is TGCGCCAGCAGCTTGGTGGAGGGGGGGACTGAAGCTTTCTTT. Encoded protein: CASSLVEGGTEAFF.

This clone appeared a single time. The rearrangement joins TRBV30 to TRBJ1-2; D gene unclear. Trimming stripped 4 bases from V and 1 base from J, with 7 bases between. The CDR3 runs 12 residues. Germline V gene data show CDR1 as GTSNPN and CDR2 as SVGIG (reference sequence). The CDR3 spells CAWTPYNYGYTF. Written as DNA, the CDR3 is TGTGCCTGGACCCCTTATAACTATGGCTACACCTTC.